This T cell receptor (beta chain) was recovered during a study of T cell repertoires in cytomegalovirus infection. Across the study: It was recently identified HLA-C-restricted and well-studied HLA-B-restricted CMV epitopes that the study used. A matching HLA type, together with CMV infection, was signaled by public TCR beta signatures.

Study-level findings and limits: HLA-C-restricted, CMV-specific TCR beta clonotypes were dominant ex vivo. Cumulative public TCR beta family frequency identified CMV carriers with the relevant HLA.

Each CDR3 protein gets one entry after TCRdb re-called the reads with MiXCR. The sample has roughly 860,000 distinct CDR3 sequences; 30% to 35% are singletons. This clonotype was observed once. Antigen specificity is unknown. The source of this sequence is a human donor in good health (CMV status not recorded). Some clones in this sample may be carry-over from other donors' samples. The sequencing here drew on cultured CD8+ T cells from PBMCs, taken from culture after CMV antigen stimulation.

CDR3 residues: CAIRVQRNTGELFF. In DNA, the CDR3 is TGTGCCATCAGAGTACAGAGGAACACCGGGGAGCTGTTTTTT. The J gene is TRBJ2-2, the V gene TRBV10-3; the D is unclear. The CDR3 spans 14 residues. From germline, CDR1 is ENHRY and CDR2 SYGVKD. Trimming left V 6 bases short and J 1 base short, with 9 bases between.